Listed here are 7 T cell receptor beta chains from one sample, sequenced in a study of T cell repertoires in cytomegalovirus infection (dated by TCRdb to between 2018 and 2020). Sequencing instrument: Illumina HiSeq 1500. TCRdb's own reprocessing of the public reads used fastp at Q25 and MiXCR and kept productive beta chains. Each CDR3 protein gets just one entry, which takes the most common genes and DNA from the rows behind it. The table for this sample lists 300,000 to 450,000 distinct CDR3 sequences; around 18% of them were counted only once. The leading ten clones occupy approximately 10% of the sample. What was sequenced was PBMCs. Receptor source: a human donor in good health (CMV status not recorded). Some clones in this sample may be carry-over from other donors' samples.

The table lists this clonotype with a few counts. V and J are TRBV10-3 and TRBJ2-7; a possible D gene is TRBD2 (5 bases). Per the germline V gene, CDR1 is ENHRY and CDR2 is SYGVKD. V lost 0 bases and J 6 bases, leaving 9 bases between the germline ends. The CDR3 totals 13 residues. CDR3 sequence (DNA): TGTGCCATCAGTGAGTCCCCGGGGAGCGAGCAGTACTTC. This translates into CAISESPGSEQYF.

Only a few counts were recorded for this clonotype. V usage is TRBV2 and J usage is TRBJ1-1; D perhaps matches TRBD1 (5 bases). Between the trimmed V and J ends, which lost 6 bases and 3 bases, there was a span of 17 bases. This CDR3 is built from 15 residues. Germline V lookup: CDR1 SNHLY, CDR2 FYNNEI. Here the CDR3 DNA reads TGTGCCAGCAGGCTAAGTGGGGGTCACCACACTGAAGCTTTCTTT. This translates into CASRLSGGHHTEAFF.

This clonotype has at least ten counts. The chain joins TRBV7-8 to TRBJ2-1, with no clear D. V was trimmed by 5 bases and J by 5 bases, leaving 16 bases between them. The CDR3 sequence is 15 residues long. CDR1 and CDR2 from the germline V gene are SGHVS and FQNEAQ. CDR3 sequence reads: CASSPPQPLNNEQFF. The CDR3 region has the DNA TGTGCCAGCAGCCCCCCCCAGCCCTTAAACAATGAGCAGTTCTTC.

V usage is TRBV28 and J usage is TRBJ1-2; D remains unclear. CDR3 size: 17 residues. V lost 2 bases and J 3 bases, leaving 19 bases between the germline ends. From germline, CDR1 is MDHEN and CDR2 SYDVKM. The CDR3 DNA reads TGTGCCAGCAGTTTAACTGGCAGTCAATCGGGCGACTATGGCTACACCTTC. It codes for CASSLTGSQSGDYGYTF.

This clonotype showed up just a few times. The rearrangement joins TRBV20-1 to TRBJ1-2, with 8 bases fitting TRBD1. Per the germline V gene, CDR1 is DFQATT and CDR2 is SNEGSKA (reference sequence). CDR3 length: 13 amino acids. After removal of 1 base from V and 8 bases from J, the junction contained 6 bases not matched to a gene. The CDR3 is CSARGQQGGGYTF. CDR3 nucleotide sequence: TGCAGTGCTAGAGGCCAACAGGGGGGCGGCTACACCTTC.

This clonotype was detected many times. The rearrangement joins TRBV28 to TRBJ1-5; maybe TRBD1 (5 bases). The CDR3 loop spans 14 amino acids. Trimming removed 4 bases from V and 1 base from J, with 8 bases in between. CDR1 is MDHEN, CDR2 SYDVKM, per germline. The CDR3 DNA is TGTGCCAGCAGTTCGTGGGGCAGCAATCAGCCCCAGCATTTT. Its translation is CASSSWGSNQPQHF. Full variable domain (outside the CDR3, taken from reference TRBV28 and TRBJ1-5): DVKVTQSSRYLVKRTGEKVFLECVQDMDHENMFWYRQDPGLGLRLIYFSYDVKMKEKGDIPEGYSVSREKKERFSLILESASTNQTSMYLCASSSWGSNQPQHFGDGTRLSIL.

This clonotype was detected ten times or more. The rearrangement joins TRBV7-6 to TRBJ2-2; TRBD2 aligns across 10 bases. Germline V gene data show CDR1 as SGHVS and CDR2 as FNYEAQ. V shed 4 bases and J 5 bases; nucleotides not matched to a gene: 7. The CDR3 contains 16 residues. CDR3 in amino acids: CASSSSSGRGTGELFF. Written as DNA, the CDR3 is TGTGCCAGCAGCTCCTCTAGCGGGAGAGGTACCGGGGAGCTGTTTTTT. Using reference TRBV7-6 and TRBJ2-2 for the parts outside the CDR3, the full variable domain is GAGVSQSPRYKVTKRGQDVALRCDPISGHVSLYWYRQALGQGPEFLTYFNYEAQQDKSGLPNDRFSAERPEGSISTLTIQRTEQRDSAMYRCASSSSSGRGTGELFFGEGSRLTVL.